Listed below are T cell receptor beta chains from one sample, sequenced in a study of human T cells and chemical hapten exposure. TCRdb re-called the RACE reads with MiXCR, one entry per CDR3 protein. The sample has a few hundred thousand distinct CDR3 sequences; approximately 5% are singletons. Source: whole blood, taken in connection with sensitization to the hapten diphenylcyclopropenone (DPC). The receptors here all came from a woman aged 18-30 years with alopecia areata. Some clones in this sample may be carry-over from other donors' samples. Each CDR3 is given with its conserved first and last residue. D genes are given only for firm matches. Some rows have no size entry. The others give once, few or many, or a class for an expanded clone.

CDR3aa	CDR3nt	d_gene	abundance	v_gene	j_gene	len
CASSKTDEGPYNEQFF	TGCGCCAGCAGCAAGACCGACGAGGGACCCTACAATGAGCAGTTCTTC	-	few	TRBV5-1	TRBJ2-1	16
CASSSQNGTGGDTQYF	TGTGCCAGCAGCAGTCAGAACGGGACAGGGGGTGATACGCAGTATTTT	TRBD1	many	TRBV7-9	TRBJ2-3	16
CASTLAPLGDTQYF	TGTGCCAGTACGCTAGCACCTCTGGGTGATACGCAGTATTTT	-	-	TRBV9	TRBJ2-3	14
CASSLAGQGWTYGYTF	TGTGCCAGCAGCTTAGCGGGACAGGGGTGGACCTATGGCTACACCTTC	TRBD1	-	TRBV7-2	TRBJ1-2	16
CASSRGQGENTQYF	TGTGCCAGCAGCCGAGGACAGGGGGAAAATACGCAGTATTTT	TRBD1	few	TRBV6-2/TRBV6-3	TRBJ2-3	14
CSAYSGVGNEQFF	TGCAGTGCTTATAGTGGGGTTGGGAATGAGCAGTTCTTC	-	few	TRBV20-1	TRBJ2-1	13
CASSPGGRLMETQYF	TGTGCCAGCAGTCCCGGGGGACGTTTAATGGAGACCCAGTACTTC	-	few	TRBV28	TRBJ2-5	15
CASSTQPPGQGYEKLFF	TGTGCCAGCAGCACGCAACCCCCCGGGCAAGGTTACGAAAAACTGTTTTTT	-	few	TRBV5-4	TRBJ1-4	17
CASSPQVNTEAFF	TGTGCCAGCTCACCACAGGTGAACACTGAAGCTTTCTTT	-	many	TRBV18	TRBJ1-1	13
CASSPLAGGPTSDTQYF	TGTGCCAGCAGCCCCCTAGCGGGGGGTCCCACCAGCGATACGCAGTATTTT	TRBD2	many	TRBV7-2	TRBJ2-3	17
CAISDSTGQGNEQFF	TGTGCCATCAGTGATTCGACAGGGCAAGGCAATGAGCAGTTCTTC	TRBD1	few	TRBV10-3	TRBJ2-1	15
CASSYSVSYEQYF	TGTGCCAGCAGTTACTCTGTCTCCTACGAGCAGTACTTC	-	few	TRBV6-2/TRBV6-3	TRBJ2-7	13
CASSPAHARSSYEQYF	TGCGCCAGCAGCCCGGCCCACGCAAGGAGCTCCTACGAGCAGTACTTC	-	many	TRBV5-1	TRBJ2-7	16
CASSGNSGANVLTF	TGTGCCAGCAGTGGGAATTCTGGGGCCAACGTCCTGACTTTC	-	many	TRBV27	TRBJ2-6	14
CASSFDRFPF	TGTGCCAGCAGTTTTGACAGGTTTCCATTC	-	many	TRBV6-5	TRBJ1-2	10
CASSLTGTAYGYTF	TGCGCCAGCAGCCTTACCGGGACAGCATATGGCTACACCTTC	TRBD1	-	TRBV5-1	TRBJ1-2	14
CASSLSAGTFYGYTF	TGCGCCAGCAGCTTGAGTGCGGGCACCTTCTATGGCTACACCTTC	-	few	TRBV5-1	TRBJ1-2	15
CAIRDYPLLDTQYF	TGTGCCATCAGGGACTATCCTCTGTTGGATACGCAGTATTTT	-	-	TRBV10-3	TRBJ2-3	14
CASSSFVGVAGHQPQHF	TGTGCCAGCAGTTCCTTCGTGGGGGTGGCGGGGCATCAGCCCCAGCATTTT	-	few	TRBV6-5	TRBJ1-5	17
CASSLAGPTYEQYF	TGTGCCAGCAGCTTAGCCGGCCCCACCTACGAGCAGTACTTC	-	-	TRBV7-9	TRBJ2-7	14